These T cell receptor beta chains were read from a single sample in a study of T cell responses to AZD1222 COVID-19 vaccine. Data came from immunoSEQ multiplex PCR; TCRdb stores just in-frame clones and leaves some out. The profile covers about 120,000 clones, with about nine tenths appearing a single time and 2.5% to 3% taken by the ten largest. This specimen consisted of peripheral blood, obtained 28 days after the second AZD1222 dose. Source of these receptors: an adult who received the AZD1222 COVID-19 vaccine. The conserved cysteine and the conserved F or W are not part of the CDR3 here. Fields, in order: V gene, J gene, CDR3 protein.

TRBV5-1,TRBJ1-6,ASSDGIANSPLH
TRBV5-8,TRBJ1-6,ASSWSDSISPLH
TRBV10-3,TRBJ1-3,ATTSSSGNTIY
TRBV5-1,TRBJ2-7,ASSFGLGYEQY
TRBV7-3,TRBJ1-3,ASSSLGGADTIY
TRBV5-1,TRBJ1-2,ASSLATGNYGYT
TRBV12-2,TRBJ1-5,ASRFGGQPQH
TRBV7-2,TRBJ1-2,ASSLRAGTEGYGYT
TRBV18,TRBJ1-2,ASSPGTGFYGYT
TRBV7-3,TRBJ2-2,ASSLFPGQGATGELF
TRBV5-6,TRBJ1-2,ASSGGENYGYT
TRBV18,TRBJ1-1,ASSPFPRDRVSEAF
TRBV27,TRBJ1-6,ASGDSYSPLH
TRBV5-1,TRBJ2-5,ASSLDGRPEETQY
TRBV7-2,TRBJ2-2,ASSSGLTNTGELF
TRBV2,TRBJ1-5,ASSEVRSNQPQH
TRBV6-2/TRBV6-3,TRBJ2-1,ASTPGTGGIEQF
TRBV27,TRBJ2-7,ASSLTSGYGQY
TRBV7-2,TRBJ2-6,ASSLGGANLISGANVLT
TRBV7-9,TRBJ1-6,ASSATGQGLGSPLH
TRBV9,TRBJ2-3,ASSGGGHREDTQY
TRBV7-9,TRBJ2-4,ASSLPGQAKNIQY
TRBV9,TRBJ1-3,ASSSTTGRSGNTIY
TRBV4-3,TRBJ1-6,ASSLRQNNSPLH
TRBV9,TRBJ2-2,ASSVTGTNTGELF
TRBV5-1,TRBJ2-7,ASTSIPPDEQY
TRBV6-5,TRBJ1-2,ASSSTPAHGPYGYT
TRBV21-1,TRBJ1-5,ASSKRCQISGDQPQH
TRBV28,TRBJ2-2,ASSTVSGWDTGELF
TRBV29-1,TRBJ1-1,SVEGSGRSEAF
TRBV3-1/TRBV3-2,TRBJ2-7,ASSQNYRPEQY
TRBV19,TRBJ2-1,ASSRGSNNEQF
TRBV27,TRBJ2-5,ASSPRRGKETQY
TRBV6-2/TRBV6-3,TRBJ1-2,ASSYRQPYGYT
TRBV28,TRBJ1-5,ASSPGTVHNQPQH
TRBV27,TRBJ2-4,ASSPLQGPKNIQY
TRBV10-3,TRBJ2-5,AISGQGRETQY
TRBV6-6,TRBJ1-2,ASSKTGVVGYGYT
TRBV7-6,TRBJ2-7,ASSSDHSGEQY
TRBV2,TRBJ1-6,ASRTGTGGNSPLH
TRBV2,TRBJ2-2,ASSVERANTGELF
TRBV6-5,TRBJ2-5,ASTPGLAGTQY
TRBV18,TRBJ2-5,ASSPGLEETQY
TRBV19,TRBJ1-5,ASSIPATGSNQPQH
TRBV7-2,TRBJ2-6,ASSPRILGANVLT